These T cell receptor beta chains were read from a single sample in a study of CD8+CD57+ T cells in acquired aplastic anemia. Using its own MiXCR run on the reads, TCRdb lists one record per CDR3 protein. The sample includes some 190,000 distinct CDR3 sequences, around half of them seen just once. Specimen: sorted CD4+, CD8+, or CD8+CD57+ T cells (not recorded which) from PBMCs. Receptors were obtained from a human donor in good health. Both conserved end residues are part of each CDR3. Each record gives: clone size, CDR3 length, D gene, V gene, J gene, CDR3 protein. A D gene is named only where the DNA matches it firmly. Size is stated for part of the rows, as once, few or many counts, or as a class when the clone is expanded.

clone_size: few; cdr3_length: 12; d_call: TRBD2; v_call: TRBV2; j_call: TRBJ2-5; cdr3_aa: CASTLAEETQYF
clone_size: many; cdr3_length: 13; d_call: -; v_call: TRBV9; j_call: TRBJ1-2; cdr3_aa: CASSAWGRDGYTF
clone_size: -; cdr3_length: 18; d_call: -; v_call: TRBV9; j_call: TRBJ1-3; cdr3_aa: CASSSRGGRPLSGNTIYF
clone_size: few; cdr3_length: 15; d_call: -; v_call: TRBV2; j_call: TRBJ1-2; cdr3_aa: CASSENSLLNYGYTF
clone_size: few; cdr3_length: 16; d_call: TRBD1; v_call: TRBV20-1; j_call: TRBJ1-3; cdr3_aa: CSARSTGTDSGNTMYF
clone_size: many; cdr3_length: 16; d_call: TRBD1; v_call: TRBV6-1; j_call: TRBJ2-3; cdr3_aa: CASSAGTGGSTDTQYF
clone_size: many; cdr3_length: 15; d_call: TRBD2; v_call: TRBV5-1; j_call: TRBJ2-7; cdr3_aa: CASSLGTSGSYEQYF
clone_size: many; cdr3_length: 14; d_call: -; v_call: TRBV7-9; j_call: TRBJ2-3; cdr3_aa: CASSLAGGTDTQYF
clone_size: -; cdr3_length: 14; d_call: TRBD1; v_call: TRBV10-3; j_call: TRBJ1-6; cdr3_aa: CATTGTGPNSPLHF
clone_size: many; cdr3_length: 15; d_call: -; v_call: TRBV11-1; j_call: TRBJ2-3; cdr3_aa: CASSLAVPSTDTQYF
clone_size: -; cdr3_length: 16; d_call: TRBD1; v_call: TRBV6-2/TRBV6-3; j_call: TRBJ2-1; cdr3_aa: CASSYSGQSSYNEQFF
clone_size: many; cdr3_length: 15; d_call: -; v_call: TRBV7-8; j_call: TRBJ2-1; cdr3_aa: CASSLVPSADNEQFF
clone_size: few; cdr3_length: 13; d_call: -; v_call: TRBV2; j_call: TRBJ2-7; cdr3_aa: CASSDVGTYEQYF
clone_size: many; cdr3_length: 13; d_call: -; v_call: TRBV15; j_call: TRBJ1-4; cdr3_aa: CATSRDRNEKLFF
clone_size: few; cdr3_length: 15; d_call: -; v_call: TRBV18; j_call: TRBJ2-5; cdr3_aa: CASSRKGGVRETQYF
clone_size: many; cdr3_length: 13; d_call: TRBD1; v_call: TRBV11-2; j_call: TRBJ1-1; cdr3_aa: CASSQDRGDEAFF
clone_size: -; cdr3_length: 9; d_call: -; v_call: TRBV7-2; j_call: TRBJ2-2; cdr3_aa: CASSLGQVF
clone_size: -; cdr3_length: 13; d_call: -; v_call: TRBV11-3; j_call: TRBJ2-2; cdr3_aa: CASSLDMSAELFF
clone_size: many; cdr3_length: 15; d_call: TRBD1; v_call: TRBV7-2; j_call: TRBJ2-3; cdr3_aa: CASSSDRHSADTQYF
clone_size: many; cdr3_length: 12; d_call: -; v_call: TRBV10-3; j_call: TRBJ1-1; cdr3_aa: CAISESTAEAFF
clone_size: -; cdr3_length: 19; d_call: TRBD2; v_call: TRBV12-3/TRBV12-4; j_call: TRBJ2-3; cdr3_aa: CASSRPLGLAGTSTDTQYF
clone_size: few; cdr3_length: 14; d_call: TRBD1; v_call: TRBV18; j_call: TRBJ2-7; cdr3_aa: CASSPGTAIYEQYF
clone_size: -; cdr3_length: 12; d_call: TRBD1; v_call: TRBV29-1; j_call: TRBJ1-2; cdr3_aa: CSVGTGGYGYTF
clone_size: few; cdr3_length: 16; d_call: TRBD2; v_call: TRBV18; j_call: TRBJ2-7; cdr3_aa: CASSPISSGRSYEQYF